What follows are 29 T cell receptor beta chains derived from one specimen sequenced in a study of cytomegalovirus exposure and HLA in healthy donors. In the PCR, 60 Vbeta and 13 Jbeta primers were used. Libraries were prepared by immunoSEQ multiplex PCR; TCRdb keeps only in-frame clonotypes and omits some of them. The sample holds more than 95,000 clones, roughly 80% seen once. Sequenced input: PBMCs. Source of these receptors: a man aged 30 to 39 in good health and CMV-seronegative.

The CDR3: CASSLLAGALGPYNEQFF. For the CDR3, the DNA is TGTGCCAGCAGTTTATTAGCGGGAGCCCTTGGCCCCTACAATGAGCAGTTCTTC. The V call is TRBV28, the J call TRBJ2-1, with 9 bases that match TRBD2. Looked up from germline, CDR1 is MDHEN and CDR2 is SYDVKM. This CDR3 spans 18 amino acids. V was clipped by 1 base and J by 2 bases; unmatched bases: 9.

This sequence joins TRBV27 and TRBJ2-3; 10 bases fit TRBD2. The germline V gene encodes CDR1 MNHEY and CDR2 SMNVEV (reference sequence). V lost 5 bases to trimming and J lost 7 bases; unmatched junction nucleotides: 9. This CDR3 spans 15 amino acids. The CDR3 DNA reads TGTGCCAGCAGTCCCGGACTAGCGGCCTCGTATACGCAGTATTTT. Translation: CASSPGLAASYTQYF.

This clone was observed once. The sample has other DNA sequences that encode this CDR3 too. The gene calls are TRBV9 and TRBJ2-7; D is unclear. Trimming shortened V by 0 bases and J by 4 bases, and 11 bases separated the two germline ends. Germline V gives CDR1 SGDLS, CDR2 YYNGEE. This CDR3 region has 14 residues. CDR3 bases: TGTGCCAGCAGCGTAGACCGCGGCCCATACGAGCAGTACTTC. Its translation: CASSVDRGPYEQYF.

The V call is TRBV5-1, the J call TRBJ2-7; TRBD2 aligns across 12 bases. The CDR3 extends over 15 amino acids. Germline V CDR1 and CDR2: SGHRS, YFSETQ. J gave up 4 bases and V 3 bases, and 5 bases lay outside the gene matches. DNA for the CDR3: TGCGCCAGCAGCTCAAAGACTAGCGGGAGATACGAGCAGTACTTC. This sequence encodes CASSSKTSGRYEQYF.

The gene calls are TRBV2 and TRBJ2-2; 7 positions match TRBD1. This CDR3 contains 14 residues. Germline V gene sequence: CDR1 SNHLY, CDR2 FYNNEI. V lost 8 bases, J lost 4 bases, and 7 bases stayed unmatched. The CDR3 region has the DNA TGTGCCAGCCTTCGCCAGGGGGTCACCGGGGAGCTGTTTTTT. Translation gives CASLRQGVTGELFF.

This clone appeared a few times. V and J are TRBV5-1 and TRBJ2-1, with D hard to call. Trimming left V 0 bases short and J 9 bases short, with 4 bases between. This CDR3 is 11 amino acids long. CDR1 is SGHRS and CDR2 is YFSETQ in the germline V gene. Here the CDR3 reads CASSLESEQFF. The DNA of the CDR3 is TGCGCCAGCAGCTTGGAGAGTGAGCAGTTCTTC.

This clone was seen just once. The J gene is TRBJ2-2, the V gene TRBV11-2; TRBD1 matches at 11 bases. Germline V gene data show CDR1 as SGHAT and CDR2 as FQNNGV. J gave up 1 base and V 1 base, and 5 bases lay outside the gene matches. This CDR3 has 18 amino acids. CDR3 sequence reads: CASSLGTGGSLNTGELFF. The DNA for the CDR3 is TGTGCCAGCAGCTTAGGGACAGGGGGCTCTTTGAACACCGGGGAGCTGTTTTTT.

J is TRBJ1-6 and V is TRBV28; 9 nucleotides match TRBD1. V lost 5 bases and J lost 8; bases outside the gene matches: 13. Germline values: CDR1 MDHEN, CDR2 SYDVKM. CDR3 size: 17 residues. In DNA form, the CDR3 reads TGTGCCAGCAGTCCCGGTGGACAGGGGATGGGGCATTCACCCCTCCACTTT. Translation gives CASSPGGQGMGHSPLHF.

This clone was seen a few times. V is TRBV6-1 and J is TRBJ1-4; the D gene is possibly TRBD1 (5 bases). The CDR3 is 10 amino acids. Between the trimmed V and J ends, which lost 4 bases and 14 bases, there was a span of 8 bases. The germline V gene has CDR1 MNHNS and CDR2 SASEGT. DNA for the CDR3: TGTGCCAGCAGTGGGGGGGGGCTGTTTTTT. Amino acid sequence: CASSGGGLFF.

This clone is a singleton in its sample. The genes are TRBV18 and TRBJ2-3; 12 bases line up with TRBD2. With 3 bases clipped from V and 5 bases from J, the junction kept 6 bases outside the gene matches. Germline CDR1 reads KGHSH; CDR2 reads LQKENI. This CDR3 has 16 amino acids. CDR3 in amino acids: CASSPLAGGPGDTQYF. CDR3 DNA sequence: TGTGCCAGCTCACCGCTAGCGGGAGGGCCGGGAGATACGCAGTATTTT. Together with reference TRBV18 and TRBJ2-3, the CDR3 gives the full variable domain: NAGVMQNPRHLVRRRGQEARLRCSPMKGHSHVYWYRQLPEEGLKFMVYLQKENIIDESGMPKERFSAEFPKEGPSILRIQQVVRGDSAAYFCASSPLAGGPGDTQYFGPGTRLTVL.

As concerns this clone: One junction end disagrees with the germline gene, perhaps due to a read error. The chain joins TRBV10-3 to TRBJ2-7, with D perhaps TRBD2 (5 bases). The CDR3 consists of 10 residues. From germline, CDR1 is ENHRY and CDR2 SYGVKD. CDR3 amino acids: CAAGAYEQYF. The CDR3 coding sequence is TGCGCAGCCGGGGCCTACGAGCAGTACTTC.

The rearrangement joins TRBV27 to TRBJ2-5, with TRBD2 matching 10 bases. The CDR3 length is 18 residues. Per the germline V gene, CDR1 is MNHEY and CDR2 is SMNVEV (reference sequence). The V gene end was trimmed by 4 bases and the J gene end by 5 bases; junction bases not matched to a gene: 16. The CDR3 here is CASSSTEAGGPRAETQYF. Here the CDR3 DNA reads TGTGCCAGCAGTTCCACAGAAGCGGGAGGGCCAAGGGCGGAGACCCAGTACTTC.

The chain links TRBV2 to TRBJ1-5; D remains ambiguous. The CDR3 is 13 residues long. The ends were cut back, 5 bases at V and 7 bases at J, with 12 bases in the middle. Per the germline V gene, CDR1 is SNHLY and CDR2 is FYNNEI. CDR3 coding DNA: TGTGCCAGCAGTTCTTCTGAGAGGCAGCCCCAGCATTTT. Protein product: CASSSSERQPQHF.

The chain recombines TRBV11-2 with TRBJ2-7; 7 nucleotides agree with TRBD2. The V segment lost 5 bases and the J segment 2 bases; nucleotides outside the gene matches: 9. The CDR3 length is 15 residues. Per the germline V gene, CDR1 is SGHAT and CDR2 is FQNNGV. CDR3 DNA: TGTGCCAGCAGCCCCCAGATGAGCGGGGCCTACGAGCAGTACTTC. It specifies CASSPQMSGAYEQYF.

A few counts support this clone. The genes are TRBV7-9 and TRBJ1-1; no definite D call. The CDR3 consists of 13 residues. CDR1 is SEHNR and CDR2 is FQNEAQ in the germline V gene (reference sequence). V was cut by 4 bases and J by 0 bases, with 6 bases left in between. The CDR3 loop reads CASSSQMNTEAFF. The DNA of the CDR3 is TGTGCCAGCAGCTCACAAATGAACACTGAAGCTTTCTTT.

This sequence joins TRBV28 and TRBJ2-7; 10 nucleotides line up with TRBD1. The germline CDR1 and CDR2 sequences are MDHEN and SYDVKM. Trimming cost V 3 bases and J 7 bases; bases outside gene matches: 12. The CDR3 runs 16 residues. Here the CDR3 reads CASSFYSDRGPGEQYF. CDR3 sequence (DNA): TGTGCCAGCAGTTTTTATAGTGACAGGGGGCCGGGAGAGCAGTACTTC.

Here the CDR3 reads CASSLERLAGETYEQYF. The CDR3 coding sequence is TGCGCCAGCAGCTTGGAAAGACTAGCGGGGGAGACCTACGAGCAGTACTTC. This chain joins TRBV5-1 and TRBJ2-7, with TRBD2 matching over 12 bases. The CDR3 length is 17 residues. Germline loops: CDR1 SGHRS, CDR2 YFSETQ. V shed 0 bases, J shed 2 bases, and the junction held 6 bases outside the gene matches.

This chain connects TRBV6-1 to TRBJ2-3, with D tentatively TRBD1 (5 bases). CDR1 and CDR2 (germline): MNHNS, SASEGT. V was shortened by 4 bases and J by 1 base, with 21 bases between the two germline ends. The CDR3 is made up of 18 amino acids. CDR3 DNA sequence: TGTGCCAGCAGTGTCTATAGGAATGGGGCTCGGGGCACAGATACGCAGTATTTT. This gives the protein CASSVYRNGARGTDTQYF.

The J gene is TRBJ1-1, the V gene TRBV5-1; 12 bases map to TRBD1. This CDR3 is built from 15 residues. Looked up from germline, CDR1 is SGHRS and CDR2 is YFSETQ. J lost 4 bases, V lost 4 bases, and 5 bases had no gene match. The CDR3 region has the DNA TGCGCCAGCAGCAGGGGGGGACAGGGGGCCACTGAAGCTTTCTTT. This encodes CASSRGGQGATEAFF.

The chain couples TRBV6-1 to TRBJ1-5, with 9 bases that match TRBD1. The CDR3 has 16 amino acids. J was trimmed by 4 bases and V by 2 bases; bases with no gene match: 6. CDR1 MNHNS and CDR2 SASEGT come from the germline V gene. The CDR3, as DNA: TGTGCCAGCAGTGAACTAACCGGGACAGGGAATCAGCCCCAGCATTTT. It encodes CASSELTGTGNQPQHF.

The V gene is TRBV5-1, the J gene TRBJ2-2, with no clear D. The CDR3 consists of 15 residues. In germline, CDR1 is SGHRS, CDR2 YFSETQ. Trimming cost V 1 base and J 0 bases, with 7 bases left between them. The CDR3 sequence is CASSLQVANTGELFF. DNA of the CDR3: TGCGCCAGCAGCTTGCAGGTCGCGAACACCGGGGAGCTGTTTTTT. The full variable domain, completed using reference TRBV5-1 and TRBJ2-2, is KAGVTQTPRYLIKTRGQQVTLSCSPISGHRSVSWYQQTPGQGLQFLFEYFSETQRNKGNFPGRFSGRQFSNSRSEMNVSTLELGDSALYLCASSLQVANTGELFFGEGSRLTVL.

The DNA for the CDR3 is TGTGCCAGTAGACCAAACGGGTATAGCAATCAGCCCCAGCATTTT. Encoded protein: CASRPNGYSNQPQHF. The rearrangement joins TRBV19 to TRBJ1-5, with D hard to call. V gave up 6 bases and J gave up 0 bases, with 12 bases separating them. The CDR3 has 15 amino acids. CDR1 is LNHDA and CDR2 is SQIVND in the germline V gene (reference sequence).

This clone was picked up a small number of times. The chain uses TRBV5-4 and TRBJ2-7, with TRBD1 matching over 12 bases. The CDR3 consists of 16 residues. V gave up 0 bases and J gave up 7 bases; unmatched junction bases: 8. Per the germline V gene, CDR1 is SGHNT and CDR2 is YYREEE (reference sequence). The CDR3, as DNA: TGTGCCAGCAGCTTGGGTGTGGGACAGGGGGCGGCTGAGCAGTACTTC. Translating it yields CASSLGVGQGAAEQYF.

Regarding this clone: One junction end disagrees with the germline gene, perhaps due to a read error. The sample carries other DNA sequences with the same CDR3. The J gene is TRBJ1-2, the V gene TRBV6-1, with TRBD1 identical over 7 bases. The CDR3 length is 16 residues. Germline-derived CDR1 and CDR2 are MNHNS and SASEGT. CDR3 sequence (DNA): TGTGCCAGCAGTGAACGGGGGGGGATCCAGGGGGATGGTTACACCTTC. Amino acids: CASSERGGIQGDGYTF.

This clone has a single count. This rearrangement joins TRBV9 to TRBJ1-1, with 8 bases aligning to TRBD1. J gave up 5 bases and V 0 bases, and 9 bases lay outside the gene matches. Per germline, CDR1 SGDLS and CDR2 YYNGEE. CDR3 length equals 16 residues. In nucleotides, the CDR3 is TGTGCCAGCAGCGTAGCCTCGGACAGGGTGATGACTGAAGCTTTCTTT. Its translation: CASSVASDRVMTEAFF.

The rearrangement uses TRBV5-4 and TRBJ1-1; tentatively, D is TRBD1 (6 bases). There are 14 residues in the CDR3. CDR1 is SGHNT, CDR2 YYREEE, per germline (reference sequence). V lost 7 bases and J 1 base, leaving 14 bases between the germline ends. CDR3: CASRILQGNTEAFF. In DNA form, the CDR3 reads TGTGCCAGCCGTATACTACAGGGGAACACTGAAGCTTTCTTT.

This clone was seen only a few times. The chain is built from TRBV6-5 and TRBJ2-1, with 7 bases identical to TRBD1. This CDR3 spans 13 amino acids. V dropped 6 bases and J dropped 6; count of bases not matched to a gene: 5. Germline values: CDR1 MNHEY, CDR2 SVGAGI. CDR3 sequence: CASRPTGSNEQFF. The CDR3 coding sequence is TGTGCCAGCAGACCGACAGGGTCCAATGAGCAGTTCTTC.

V is TRBV27 and J is TRBJ1-5; TRBD1 is a possible D gene (6 bases). Trimming pared 0 bases from V and 9 bases from J, leaving 15 bases between. Germline CDR1 MNHEY, CDR2 SMNVEV (reference sequence). The CDR3 consists of 15 residues. The CDR3 nucleotides are TGTGCCAGCAGTTTATCACAGGGCCCAGGGTTGCCCCAGCATTTT. Amino acids: CASSLSQGPGLPQHF.

CDR3 nucleotide sequence: TGTGCCAGCAGCTCCGGACTGAACTCTGGAAACACCATATATTTT. This translates into CASSSGLNSGNTIYF. V and J are TRBV7-2 and TRBJ1-3; D uncertain. The CDR3 totals 15 residues. The germline CDR1 and CDR2 sequences are SGHTA and FQGNSA. Trimming pared 4 bases from V and 0 bases from J, leaving 10 bases between.